This T cell receptor beta chain came from a study of shared T cell receptors in the human thymus. Germline CDR1 reads LGHNA; CDR2 reads YNFKEQ. V lost 0 bases to trimming and J lost 0 bases; unmatched junction nucleotides: 1. CDR3 length equals 16 residues. Clones were read by immunoSEQ multiplex PCR, and TCRdb kept only the in-frame ones, dropping some. The table records 500,000 to 550,000 clones, around 82% of them present only once. The sample holds one count of this clone. This sample was also put to use in a study of human thymus T cells. From that paper: Healthy Finnish infants undergoing corrective surgery for congenital heart defects were the donors. Resections from corrective heart surgery supplied the thymus tissue.

This receptor was identified in a boy under three years old with a congenital heart defect. The sequencing input was thymocytes. The J gene is TRBJ2-1, the V gene TRBV4-2; 8 bases map to TRBD2. In DNA, the CDR3 is TGTGCCAGCAGCCAAGAACTAGCGGACTCCTACAATGAGCAGTTCTTC. Protein product: CASSQELADSYNEQFF.